This T cell receptor beta chain was documented in a study of Graves' ophthalmopathy and Graves' hyperthyroidism. The study amplified TCR beta CDR3 regions using RNA transcripts. RT-PCR in the first round used HTBI primers; a second-round multiplex PCR followed. TCRdb re-derived calls from the multiplex PCR reads in MiXCR, one entry per CDR3 protein. The table has 500,000 to 700,000 distinct CDR3 sequences, about two fifths seen once; the top ten hold about 4%. To note about this clonotype: Its ends do not fully match the called genes, so a read error is possible.

CDR3 size: 11 residues. The J gene is TRBJ2-7, the V gene TRBV12-3 or TRBV12-4, with a weak D call TRBD2 (5 bases). Sequencing was carried out using peripheral blood or thyroid tissue (not recorded which). The clonotype was recovered from an adult man with Graves' hyperthyroidism. The DNA for the CDR3 is TGTGCCAGCAGGCGTGACTACGAGCGGTACTTC. Translating it yields CASRRDYERYF.